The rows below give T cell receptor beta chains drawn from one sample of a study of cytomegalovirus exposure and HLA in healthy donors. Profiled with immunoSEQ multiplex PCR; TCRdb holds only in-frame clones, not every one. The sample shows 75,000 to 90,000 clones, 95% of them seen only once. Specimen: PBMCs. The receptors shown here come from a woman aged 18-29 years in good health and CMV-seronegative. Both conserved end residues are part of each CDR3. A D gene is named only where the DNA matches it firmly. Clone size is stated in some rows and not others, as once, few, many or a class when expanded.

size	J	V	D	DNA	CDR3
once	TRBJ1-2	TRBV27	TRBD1	TGTGCCAGCTGCCCCGCGGACAGGAACTATGGCTACACCTTC	CASCPADRNYGYTF
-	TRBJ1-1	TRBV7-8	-	TGTGCCAGCAGCCCTCGGGTCGATACAAACACTGAAGCTTTCTTT	CASSPRVDTNTEAFF
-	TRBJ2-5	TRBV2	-	TGTGCCGGCGACGGTGAGGAGGAAGAGACCCAGTACTTC	CAGDGEEEETQYF
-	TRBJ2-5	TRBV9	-	TGTGCCAGCAGCGGTGGGGGGGGCCCGGCAGTGGCCCAGTACTTC	CASSGGGGPAVAQYF
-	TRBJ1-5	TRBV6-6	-	TGTGCCAGCAGAGGACCAGGGGTCAGTCAGCCCCAGCATTTT	CASRGPGVSQPQHF
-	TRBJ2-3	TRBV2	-	TGTGCCAGCAGTGGGGCTGCCTTTAGCACAGATACGCAGTATTTT	CASSGAAFSTDTQYF
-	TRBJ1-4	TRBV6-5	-	TGTGCCAGCAGTTACGGAGGGGCTAATGAAAAACTGTTTTTT	CASSYGGANEKLFF
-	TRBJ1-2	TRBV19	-	TGTGCCAGTAGCAATTTCCTAAAAACAGGCCCTCTCTATGGCTACACCTTC	CASSNFLKTGPLYGYTF
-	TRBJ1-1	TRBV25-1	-	TGTGCCAGCAGTGAGGAGGGGCTCACTGAAGCTTTCTTT	CASSEEGLTEAFF
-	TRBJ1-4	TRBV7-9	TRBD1	TGTGCCAGCAGCCCGTCAATAGGGGGCGAAGAAAAACTGTTTTTT	CASSPSIGGEEKLFF
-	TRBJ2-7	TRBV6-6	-	TGTGCCAGCAGTTACGATAGCACCTACTACGAGCAGTACTTC	CASSYDSTYYEQYF
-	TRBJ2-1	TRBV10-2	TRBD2	TGCGCCAGCAGTGAGTTGGCTAGCGGGAACTACAATGAGCAGTTCTTC	CASSELASGNYNEQFF
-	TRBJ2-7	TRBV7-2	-	TGTGCCAGCAGAGGGGGGGATTCCTACGAGCAGTACTTC	CASRGGDSYEQYF
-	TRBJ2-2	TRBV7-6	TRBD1	TGTGCCAGCAGCTCGGCGGGACAGGACCCCACCGGGGAGCTGTTTTTT	CASSSAGQDPTGELFF
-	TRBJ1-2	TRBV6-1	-	TGTGCCAGCAGTGAAGCGCCAGGCTTGGACTATGGCTACACCTTC	CASSEAPGLDYGYTF
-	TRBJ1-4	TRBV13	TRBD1	TGTGCCAGCAGCTTACGGAGGGGGCGGGCTAATGAAAAACTGTTTTTT	CASSLRRGRANEKLFF
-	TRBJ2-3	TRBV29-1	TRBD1	TGCAGCGCAATAAGGGACAGGGGGCCGAATACGCAGTATTTT	CSAIRDRGPNTQYF
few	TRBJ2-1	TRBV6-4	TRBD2	TGTGCCAGCACCCCAACGGGGGGGGGTAACAATGAGCAGTTCTTC	CASTPTGGGNNEQFF
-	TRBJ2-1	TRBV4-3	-	TGCGCCAGCAGCCCTAGCGCCTACAATGAGCAGTTCTTC	CASSPSAYNEQFF
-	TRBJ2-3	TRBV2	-	TGTGCCAGCAGTTACAACACAGATACGCAGTATTTT	CASSYNTDTQYF
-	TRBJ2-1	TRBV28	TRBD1	TGTGCCAGCAGTTTATCGGCAGGGGGTTTGCGGAGCTCCTACAATGAGCAGTTCTTC	CASSLSAGGLRSSYNEQFF
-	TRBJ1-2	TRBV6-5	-	TGTGCCAGCAGTTATACCACAGGGATAATCTATGGCTACACCTTC	CASSYTTGIIYGYTF
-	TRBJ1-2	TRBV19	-	TGTGCCAGTAGTACCCGATGGGGGGATGGCTACACCTTC	CASSTRWGDGYTF
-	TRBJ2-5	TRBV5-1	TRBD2	TGCGCCAGCAGCTTGCAACCGACTAGCGGGAGCCAAGAGACCCAGTACTTC	CASSLQPTSGSQETQYF
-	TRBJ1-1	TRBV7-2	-	TGTGCCAGCAGCTTAGTTATAGGGGCGAACACTGAAGCTTTCTTT	CASSLVIGANTEAFF
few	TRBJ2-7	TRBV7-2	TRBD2	TGTGCCAGCAGCTTATCTCCCCAGCGGGAGCCGTCTGGGGAGCAGTACTTC	CASSLSPQREPSGEQYF
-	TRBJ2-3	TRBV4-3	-	TGCGCCAGCAGCCACGACTCTACAGATACGCAGTATTTT	CASSHDSTDTQYF
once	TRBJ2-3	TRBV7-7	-	TGTGCCAGCAGCGCAGGGGTTTGGGGTAGCACAGATACGCAGTATTTT	CASSAGVWGSTDTQYF
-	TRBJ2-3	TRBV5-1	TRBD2	TGCGCCAGCTCTCTCCAACTAGCGGAGATAAGAGATACGCAGTATTTT	CASSLQLAEIRDTQYF
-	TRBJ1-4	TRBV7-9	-	TGTGCCAGCGTCCTCGGGTCCGGTGAAAAACTGTTTTTT	CASVLGSGEKLFF
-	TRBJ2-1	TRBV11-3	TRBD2	TGTGCCAGCAGCTTGACTAGCGGGAGCAATGAGCAGTTCTTC	CASSLTSGSNEQFF
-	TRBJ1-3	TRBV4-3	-	TGCGCCAGCAGCCACGGCGCCCGACCGCCCGGACAGCGCTCTGGAAACACCATATATTTT	CASSHGARPPGQRSGNTIYF